This T cell receptor beta chain was obtained from a study of neurological immune-mediated disorders. The method for making cDNA was 5'RACE, and it used 10-nucleotide random UMIs. Via MiXCR, TCRdb re-called the 5' RACE reads, giving one row per CDR3 protein. This table has tens of thousands of distinct CDR3 sequences, 3% to 3.5% appearing once. The unsorted libraries originated from 2 million PBMCs kept at -80 C. Unmatched junction bases numbered 4, after V lost 10 bases and J lost 4 bases. This CDR3 is 12 amino acids long. The germline CDR1 and CDR2 sequences are ENHRY and SYGVKD. In its sample, this clonotype was seen many times.

The rearrangement links TRBV10-3 to TRBJ2-3, with TRBD1 matching over 8 bases. The TCR comes from a woman between 25 and 40 years old with multiple sclerosis. The sample taken for sequencing was PBMCs. The CDR3 DNA is TGTGCCACCGGACAGGGCGCAGATACGCAGTATTTT. Amino acids: CATGQGADTQYF.